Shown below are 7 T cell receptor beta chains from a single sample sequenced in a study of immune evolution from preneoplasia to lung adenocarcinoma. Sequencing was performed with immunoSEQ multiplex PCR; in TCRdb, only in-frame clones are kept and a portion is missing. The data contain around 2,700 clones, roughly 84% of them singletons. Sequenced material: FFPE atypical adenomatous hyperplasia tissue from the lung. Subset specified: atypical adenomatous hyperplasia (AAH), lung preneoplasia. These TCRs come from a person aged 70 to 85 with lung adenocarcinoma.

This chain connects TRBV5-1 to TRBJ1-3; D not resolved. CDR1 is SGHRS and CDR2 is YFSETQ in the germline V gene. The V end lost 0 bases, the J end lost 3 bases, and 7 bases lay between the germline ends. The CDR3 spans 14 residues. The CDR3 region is CASSLGGSGNTIYF. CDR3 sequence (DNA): TGCGCCAGCAGCTTGGGTGGCAGTGGAAACACCATATATTTT.

The CDR3 loop reads CASSADGTAQETQYF. The CDR3 DNA sequence: TGTGCCAGCAGCGCGGATGGGACAGCCCAAGAGACCCAGTACTTC. The chain combines TRBV9 with TRBJ2-5, with 7 positions matching TRBD1. The trim removed 3 bases at V and 1 base at J, leaving 6 bases unmatched. The germline V gene has CDR1 SGDLS and CDR2 YYNGEE. The CDR3 is 15 amino acids.

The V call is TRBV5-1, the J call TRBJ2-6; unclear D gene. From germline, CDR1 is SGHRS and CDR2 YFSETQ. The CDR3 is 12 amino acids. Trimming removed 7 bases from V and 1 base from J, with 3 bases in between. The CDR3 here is CASVSGANVLTF. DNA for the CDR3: TGCGCCAGCGTTTCTGGGGCCAACGTCCTGACTTTC.

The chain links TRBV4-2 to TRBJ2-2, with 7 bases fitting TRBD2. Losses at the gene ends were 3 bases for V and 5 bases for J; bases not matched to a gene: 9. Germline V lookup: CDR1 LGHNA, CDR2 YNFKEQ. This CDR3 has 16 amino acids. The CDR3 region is CASSQGEAGLTGELFF. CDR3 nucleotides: TGTGCCAGCAGCCAGGGTGAGGCGGGACTAACCGGGGAGCTGTTTTTT.

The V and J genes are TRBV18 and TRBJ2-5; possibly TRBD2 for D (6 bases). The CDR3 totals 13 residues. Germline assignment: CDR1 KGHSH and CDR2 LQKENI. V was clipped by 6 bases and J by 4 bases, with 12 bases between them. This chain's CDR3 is CASSNDGRETQYF. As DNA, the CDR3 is TGTGCCAGCTCTAACGACGGGAGAGAGACCCAGTACTTC. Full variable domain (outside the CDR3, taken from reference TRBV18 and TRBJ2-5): NAGVMQNPRHLVRRRGQEARLRCSPMKGHSHVYWYRQLPEEGLKFMVYLQKENIIDESGMPKERFSAEFPKEGPSILRIQQVVRGDSAAYFCASSNDGRETQYFGPGTRLLVL.

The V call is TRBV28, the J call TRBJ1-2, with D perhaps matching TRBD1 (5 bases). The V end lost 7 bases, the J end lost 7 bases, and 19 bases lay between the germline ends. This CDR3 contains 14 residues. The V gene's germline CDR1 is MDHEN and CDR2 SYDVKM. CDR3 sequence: CASNIPQERFGYTF. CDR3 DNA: TGTGCCAGCAATATACCACAGGAGAGGTTTGGCTACACCTTC.

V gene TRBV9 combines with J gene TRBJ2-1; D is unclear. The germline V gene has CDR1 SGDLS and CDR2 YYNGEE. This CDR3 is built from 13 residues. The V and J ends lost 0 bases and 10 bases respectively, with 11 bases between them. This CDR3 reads CASSVEAGSEQFF. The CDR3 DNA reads TGTGCCAGCAGCGTAGAGGCTGGGTCGGAGCAGTTCTTC.